The subject of this entry is one T cell receptor (beta chain). Its target is unknown. This sample stems from a study of beta chain features in type 1 diabetes. About the research overall: Comparable age, gender and cell yields were observed in patients relative to healthy donors. Study results and caveats: Whether TCRB rearrangement is influenced by HLA type went unresolved here. Cells expressing TCR highly could be over-represented by cDNA sequencing. Across all four CD4+ subsets, people with type 1 diabetes showed modestly shorter TCRB CDR3s.

Investigators reverse transcribed all isolated RNA, so they sequenced expressed TCRB transcripts. Assay used: immunoSEQ multiplex PCR; TCRdb lists only in-frame clones, some missing. Counted here are about 340,000 clones, approximately 13% occurring once; the ten biggest clones make up roughly 0.016%. Sorting that relied on CD45RO/CCR7/CD25/CD127/CD95/CD27 yielded CD4+ naive, central memory, regulatory and stem cell-like memory cells. The CDR3 consists of 13 residues. The trim removed 4 bases at V and 0 bases at J, leaving 2 bases unmatched. Germline CDR1 GTSNPN, CDR2 SVGIG (reference sequence). This rearrangement joins TRBV30 to TRBJ1-1, with 7 bases fitting TRBD1. The TCR was taken from a woman younger than 30 with type 1 diabetes. The sequenced sample consisted of naive CD4+ T cells from blood. Here the CDR3 reads CAWTGQMNTEAFF. The CDR3 DNA is TGTGCCTGGACGGGACAGATGAACACTGAAGCTTTCTTT.